This record looks at one TCR beta chain sequence and its context. The data are from a study of blood T cell repertoires in COVID-19. About the research overall: Material from acute and convalescent COVID-19 was sourced from the United States, Italy and Spain. Sample material is recorded as cDNA or gDNA derived from T cells, B-cell-depleted T cells, or PBMCs.

CDR3 length: 14 residues. Trimming shortened V by 3 bases and J by 1 base, and 7 bases separated the two germline ends. Germline lookup yields CDR1 WNHNN and CDR2 SYGVQD (reference sequence). Original analysis: Amplification of reference gene primers provided the estimated nucleated cell counts. Sequencing used immunoSEQ multiplex PCR; TCRdb keeps in-frame clones, though not all of them. Clonal size and the V and J genes are those of that table, whereas D and trimming came from the DNA. The table records some 240,000 clones, 80% to 90% of them present only once. The chain is built from TRBV10-1 and TRBJ2-1; D remains unclear. This TCR derives from a woman in her 40s who had recovered from COVID-19. The sample comprised peripheral blood. The CDR3, as DNA: TGCGCCAGCAGTGACTCCTATTCCTACAATGAGCAGTTCTTC. Protein product: CASSDSYSYNEQFF.